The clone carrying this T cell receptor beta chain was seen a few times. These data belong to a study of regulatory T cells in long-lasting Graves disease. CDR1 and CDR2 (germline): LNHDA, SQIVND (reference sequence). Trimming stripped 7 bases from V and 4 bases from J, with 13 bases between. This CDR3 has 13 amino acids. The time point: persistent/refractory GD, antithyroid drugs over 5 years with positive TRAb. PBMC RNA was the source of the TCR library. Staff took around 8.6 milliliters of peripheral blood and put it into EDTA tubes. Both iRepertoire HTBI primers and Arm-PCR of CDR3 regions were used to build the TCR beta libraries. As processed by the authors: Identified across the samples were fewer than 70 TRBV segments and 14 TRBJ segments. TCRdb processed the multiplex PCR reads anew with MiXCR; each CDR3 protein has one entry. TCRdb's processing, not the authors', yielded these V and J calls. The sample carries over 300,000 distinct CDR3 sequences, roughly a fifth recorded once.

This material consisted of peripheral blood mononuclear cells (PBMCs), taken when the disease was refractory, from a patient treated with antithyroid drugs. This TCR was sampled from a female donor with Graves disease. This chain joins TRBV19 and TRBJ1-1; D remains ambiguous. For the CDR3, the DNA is TGTGCCAGTAACCAACGCCTGGGCACTGAAGCTTTCTTT. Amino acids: CASNQRLGTEAFF.